This TCR beta chain was found in a study of T cells in Graves' hyperthyroidism and ophthalmopathy. The CDR3 has 14 amino acids. Germline-derived CDR1 and CDR2 are MNHNS and SASEGT. Trimming removed 2 bases from V and 5 bases from J, with 12 bases in between. Using RNA transcripts as the source, TCR beta CDR3 regions were amplified. TCR CDR3 regions were first amplified by RT-PCR with HTBI primers. TCRdb fed the multiplex PCR reads into MiXCR, producing one record per CDR3 protein. Of roughly 400,000 distinct CDR3 sequences in the sample, about an eighth are singletons; the top ten hold under 30%. Overall study findings and caveats: In the analysis, a 13 V-J model separated ophthalmopathy from stable hyperthyroidism.

As for this clonotype: Its specificity is not known. Just one base apart from a much larger clone, this may be a read error.

The origin of this receptor is a man between 45 and 60 years old with Graves' ophthalmopathy. Sequencing was performed on blood. The chain employs TRBV6-1 and TRBJ1-2; D is unclear. CDR3 nucleotide sequence: TGTGCCAGCAGTGAACACGCAGCTCAATATGGCTACACCTTC. Protein product: CASSEHAAQYGYTF.